Presented here are 24 T cell receptor beta chains from one specimen sequenced in a study of cytomegalovirus exposure and HLA in healthy donors. PCR amplification relied on 60 Vbeta primers (plus 13 Jbeta primers). Here immunoSEQ multiplex PCR was the method, and the copy in TCRdb shows in-frame clones only, minus some. The table shows around 40,000 clones, with about 66% occurring only once. The sample was PBMCs. These receptor sequences come from a man between 50 and 59 years old in good health and CMV-seropositive.

This clone was counted between two and nine times. Other DNA sequences of this sample code for an identical CDR3. The rearrangement uses TRBV9 and TRBJ1-1; D is ambiguous. This CDR3 is 14 amino acids long. The germline V gene encodes CDR1 SGDLS and CDR2 YYNGEE. Trimming removed 0 bases at V and 0 bases at J, with 6 bases between. The CDR3: CASSVAGLNTEAFF. CDR3 nucleotide sequence: TGTGCCAGCAGCGTAGCCGGGTTGAACACTGAAGCTTTCTTT.

This rearrangement joins TRBV4-2 to TRBJ2-1; 12 bases map to TRBD2. V was clipped by 0 bases and J by 4 bases; unmatched bases: 1. Germline V CDR1 and CDR2: LGHNA, YNFKEQ. This CDR3 is 16 amino acids long. The CDR3 region has the DNA TGTGCCAGCAGCCAAGATGGGACTAGCGGGTACAATGAGCAGTTCTTC. It is translated as CASSQDGTSGYNEQFF.

J is TRBJ2-1 and V is TRBV7-9, with 7 bases fitting TRBD2. The V segment lost 0 bases and the J segment 4 bases; nucleotides outside the gene matches: 3. This CDR3 is built from 15 residues. The germline V gene has CDR1 SEHNR and CDR2 FQNEAQ (reference sequence). The CDR3 nucleotides are TGTGCCAGCAGCTTAGCGGCGGGGGAGTACAATGAGCAGTTCTTC. Its protein is CASSLAAGEYNEQFF.

This chain connects TRBV9 to TRBJ1-2, with 10 bases that match TRBD1. CDR3 length: 14 amino acids. Trimming removed 1 base from V and 8 bases from J; junction bases left unmatched: 5. The germline V gene encodes CDR1 SGDLS and CDR2 YYNGEE. The CDR3 sequence is CASSVTGTGDGYTF. The CDR3 coding sequence is TGTGCCAGCAGCGTAACCGGGACAGGGGACGGCTACACCTTC. Together with reference TRBV9 and TRBJ1-2, the CDR3 gives the full variable domain: DSGVTQTPKHLITATGQRVTLRCSPRSGDLSVYWYQQSLDQGLQFLIQYYNGEERAKGNILERFSAQQFPDLHSELNLSSLELGDSALYFCASSVTGTGDGYTFGSGTRLTVV.

This clone came up a few times. The chain is built from TRBV9 and TRBJ2-1; D possibly corresponds to TRBD2 (7 bases). This CDR3 comprises 16 residues. V was clipped by 3 bases and J by 6 bases, with 19 bases between them. Germline CDR1 is SGDLS and CDR2 is YYNGEE. CDR3: CASSASGGTKVNEQFF. In DNA form, the CDR3 reads TGTGCCAGCAGCGCCTCGGGGGGCACCAAGGTCAATGAGCAGTTCTTC.

The sample holds a few counts of this clone. The chain recombines TRBV5-1 with TRBJ2-1; TRBD1 agrees at 7 bases. Germline loops: CDR1 SGHRS, CDR2 YFSETQ. V shed 4 bases, J shed 0 bases, and the junction held 7 bases outside the gene matches. The CDR3 is made up of 16 amino acids. This CDR3 is CASSVRTGHSYNEQFF. CDR3 DNA: TGCGCCAGCAGCGTCAGGACAGGACACTCCTACAATGAGCAGTTCTTC.

V usage is TRBV5-8 and J usage is TRBJ1-1; tentatively, D is TRBD1 (6 bases). Germline values: CDR1 SGHTS, CDR2 YDEGEE. The V and J ends lost 0 bases and 0 bases respectively, with 15 bases between them. The CDR3 extends over 17 amino acids. CDR3 in amino acids: CASSLDRRQVLNTEAFF. The CDR3 DNA sequence: TGTGCCAGCAGCTTGGACCGACGACAGGTTTTGAACACTGAAGCTTTCTTT. The full variable domain, completed using reference TRBV5-8 and TRBJ1-1, is EAGVTQSPTHLIKTRGQQATLRCSPISGHTSVYWYQQALGLGLQFLLWYDEGEERNRGNFPPRFSGRQFPNYSSELNVNALELEDSALYLCASSLDRRQVLNTEAFFGQGTRLTVV.

The chain recombines TRBV19 with TRBJ1-1; perhaps TRBD1 as D (6 bases). Germline V gene data show CDR1 as LNHDA and CDR2 as SQIVND (reference sequence). This CDR3 has 14 residues. Trimming pared 3 bases from V and 5 bases from J, leaving 13 bases between. The DNA for the CDR3 is TGTGCCAGTAGTATGTCAGGGGCGAGAACTGAAGCTTTCTTT. It yields the protein CASSMSGARTEAFF.

This rearrangement joins TRBV19 to TRBJ1-6; the match to TRBD1 covers 9 bases. Germline-derived CDR1 and CDR2 are LNHDA and SQIVND (reference sequence). Trimming removed 10 bases from V and 14 bases from J; junction bases left unmatched: 12. This CDR3 comprises 13 residues. The CDR3 spells CATTGTGTQTLHF. The CDR3 DNA reads as TGTGCCACCACCGGGACAGGGACTCAAACCCTCCACTTT.

This clone was seen a handful of times. The chain couples TRBV7-9 to TRBJ1-1; D gene uncertain. The CDR3 runs to 12 residues. Trimming removed 5 bases from V and 0 bases from J, with 4 bases in between. CDR1 and CDR2 from the germline V gene are SEHNR and FQNEAQ (reference sequence). The CDR3 DNA reads as TGTGCCAGCAGCCCTATGAACACTGAAGCTTTCTTT. This encodes CASSPMNTEAFF.

This clone was seen a single time. This chain joins TRBV18 and TRBJ2-1, with D possibly being TRBD2 (6 bases). Trimming took 3 bases from V and 9 from J, leaving 15 bases between them. Germline CDR1 reads KGHSH; CDR2 reads LQKENI. The CDR3 spans 14 residues. CDR3 sequence: CASSPLRERGEQFF. CDR3 sequence (DNA): TGTGCCAGCTCACCGCTACGGGAGCGCGGTGAGCAGTTCTTC.

The chain couples TRBV5-4 to TRBJ1-1; TRBD1 aligns across 7 bases. The germline CDR1 and CDR2 sequences are SGHNT and YYREEE (reference sequence). Trimming removed 2 bases from V and 0 bases from J; junction bases left unmatched: 1. The CDR3 spans 14 residues. This CDR3 is CASSLGQVNTEAFF. The CDR3 nucleotides are TGTGCCAGCAGCTTAGGACAGGTGAACACTGAAGCTTTCTTT.

The rearrangement joins TRBV27 to TRBJ1-6; D gene ambiguous. Trimming left V 4 bases short and J 10 bases short, with 8 bases between. The CDR3 is 12 amino acids. Germline V gene data show CDR1 as MNHEY and CDR2 as SMNVEV (reference sequence). The CDR3 nucleotides are TGTGCCAGCAGTTCTTTGCAGTCACCCCTCCACTTT. This codes for CASSSLQSPLHF.

This clone was observed a few times. J is TRBJ2-1 and V is TRBV7-2; D possibly corresponds to TRBD1 (6 bases). Germline V CDR1 and CDR2: SGHTA, FQGNSA. This CDR3 comprises 15 residues. The V end lost 6 bases, the J end lost 3 bases, and 15 bases lay between the germline ends. The DNA for the CDR3 is TGTGCCAGCAGAAGAGACCGGGACATCTACAATGAGCAGTTCTTC. Translation: CASRRDRDIYNEQFF.

This clone was found a few times. CDR3 nucleotide sequence: TGTGCCATCAGTGAGTCTCCACAGGCAGATACGCAGTATTTT. Translating gives CAISESPQADTQYF. The rearrangement links TRBV10-3 to TRBJ2-3, with D possibly matching TRBD1 (5 bases). Germline lookup yields CDR1 ENHRY and CDR2 SYGVKD. V shed 0 bases and J shed 4 bases, with 8 bases lying between them. The CDR3 totals 14 residues.

This chain links TRBV25-1 with TRBJ2-7; 8 bases are shared with TRBD1. CDR1 MGHDK and CDR2 SYGVNS come from the germline V gene. The CDR3 totals 15 residues. After removal of 8 bases from V and 2 bases from J, the junction contained 11 bases not matched to a gene. DNA for the CDR3: TGTGCCAGCGGTGTAGGACTGACAGGGGCCTACGAGCAGTACTTC. This codes for CASGVGLTGAYEQYF.

This rearrangement joins TRBV6-1 to TRBJ1-3, with D possibly matching TRBD1 (6 bases). V lost 2 bases, J lost 0 bases, and 8 bases lay in between. The CDR3 covers 15 residues. CDR1 is MNHNS, CDR2 SASEGT, per germline. The CDR3 DNA is TGTGCCAGCAGTGAACAGGGGCGCTCTGGAAACACCATATATTTT. Translation: CASSEQGRSGNTIYF.

The chain recombines TRBV21-1 with TRBJ2-5; TRBD1, the D gene given by the table, was not confirmed from the DNA. TRBV21-1 is described as a pseudogene. This CDR3 contains 15 residues. DNA for the CDR3: TGTGCCAGCAACCTAGATGACAGTCTTCAAGAGACCCAGTACTTC. This encodes CASNLDDSLQETQYF.

This chain joins TRBV4-1 and TRBJ1-1; D is unclear. Germline V gene lookup returns CDR1 MGHRA and CDR2 YSYEKL. Trimming took off 1 base at V and 0 bases at J, with 9 bases between the two ends. The CDR3 has 15 amino acids. CDR3 coding DNA: TGCGCCAGCAGCCAAGCACTAGCGTTGAACACTGAAGCTTTCTTT. Protein product: CASSQALALNTEAFF.

The rearrangement uses TRBV6-5 and TRBJ1-3, with TRBD1 matching over 7 bases. The germline gives CDR1 MNHEY, CDR2 SVGAGI. The CDR3 covers 15 residues. With 5 bases clipped from V and 0 bases from J, the junction kept 4 bases outside the gene matches. The CDR3 DNA is TGTGCCAGCAGTAGACAGGGCTTCTCTGGAAACACCATATATTTT. Its protein product is CASSRQGFSGNTIYF.

This clone was counted a single time. The chain recombines TRBV10-3 with TRBJ2-1; TRBD2 aligns across 11 bases. With V trimmed by 8 bases and J by 11 bases, 8 bases remained unmatched. This CDR3 region has 13 residues. Germline V gene lookup returns CDR1 ENHRY and CDR2 SYGVKD. The CDR3 coding sequence is TGTGCCATCTTTAGCGGGGGGGCTGACAAGCAGTTCTTC. Encoded protein: CAIFSGGADKQFF.

On this clone itself: One end of the junction varies from germline; a read error may be responsible. The chain employs TRBV12-5 and TRBJ2-3; TRBD1 aligns across 7 bases. CDR3 length: 13 residues. The germline V gene has CDR1 LGHNT and CDR2 FRNRAP. CDR3 sequence reads: CASALGGTDTQYF. The CDR3 DNA reads as TGTGCTAGTGCCCTAGGGGGCACTGATACGCAGTATTTT.

The rearrangement uses TRBV10-3 and TRBJ1-2; D gene ambiguous. V shed 4 bases and J shed 0 bases, with 15 bases lying between them. The CDR3 length is 16 residues. Looked up from germline, CDR1 is ENHRY and CDR2 is SYGVKD. CDR3 region: CAISGGEGRPNYGYTF. DNA for the CDR3: TGTGCCATCAGTGGGGGAGAGGGCCGACCTAACTATGGCTACACCTTC.

This clone was recorded a few times. The chain carries TRBV30 and TRBJ2-5; a possible D gene is TRBD1 (5 bases). The V gene's germline CDR1 is GTSNPN and CDR2 SVGIG (reference sequence). The CDR3 is made up of 13 amino acids. Trimming removed 4 bases from V and 7 bases from J, with 16 bases in between. CDR3 DNA sequence: TGTGCCTGGAAACTGGGGCCTGTTGGGACCCAGTACTTC. Translation gives CAWKLGPVGTQYF.